These T cell receptor beta chains were read from a single sample in a study of cytomegalovirus exposure and HLA in healthy donors. Produced via immunoSEQ multiplex PCR; TCRdb's table is partial and in-frame only. The table has roughly 100,000 clones, less than 85% seen once; the top ten hold over 15%. The sequenced sample consisted of PBMCs. Receptor source: a woman aged 55-70 years in good health and CMV-seropositive. The conserved cysteine and the conserved F or W are not part of the CDR3 here. A row's size may be missing; if present it is once, few, many or a size class.

size: NA; V: TRBV2; J: TRBJ2-1; CDR3: ASRVDRGNDNEQF
size: NA; V: TRBV7-2; J: TRBJ1-4; CDR3: ASSSPGQGARLVNEKLF
size: NA; V: TRBV30; J: TRBJ2-1; CDR3: AWIRGGTSDYNEQF
size: NA; V: TRBV5-4; J: TRBJ2-5; CDR3: ASSLESLSGETQY
size: NA; V: TRBV5-1; J: TRBJ2-3; CDR3: ASSLAGGTDTQY
size: NA; V: TRBV30; J: TRBJ2-3; CDR3: AWSQLAATQY
size: NA; V: TRBV10-3; J: TRBJ2-2; CDR3: AIRGITGDTGELF
size: few; V: TRBV5-1; J: TRBJ1-2; CDR3: ASSITGRGAGYT
size: NA; V: TRBV5-4; J: TRBJ2-1; CDR3: ASTSRGGREGYNEQF
size: NA; V: TRBV27; J: TRBJ2-6; CDR3: ASSLSGANVLT
size: NA; V: TRBV10-3; J: TRBJ2-1; CDR3: AISPGGTYAEQF
size: NA; V: TRBV29-1; J: TRBJ1-2; CDR3: SDLTGSNGYT
size: NA; V: TRBV29-1; J: TRBJ1-4; CDR3: SVAPTGIEKLF
size: NA; V: TRBV5-1; J: TRBJ2-5; CDR3: ASTPGQGWETQY
size: NA; V: TRBV29-1; J: TRBJ2-7; CDR3: SVEDPSGRATYEQY
size: NA; V: TRBV6-1; J: TRBJ2-7; CDR3: ASSPMTGSYEQY
size: NA; V: TRBV28; J: TRBJ2-3; CDR3: ASSLFAGTGGADTQY
size: few; V: TRBV6-5; J: TRBJ2-1; CDR3: ASRSGTSNEQF
size: NA; V: TRBV2; J: TRBJ1-1; CDR3: ASTDSLNTEAF
size: NA; V: TRBV28; J: TRBJ2-1; CDR3: ASSRSGEPHNEQF
size: NA; V: TRBV19; J: TRBJ1-1; CDR3: ASSLGGRTEAF
size: once; V: TRBV11-3; J: TRBJ1-1; CDR3: ASSLDSWTEAF
size: NA; V: TRBV10-2; J: TRBJ1-1; CDR3: ASSPGQGEAF
size: NA; V: TRBV29-1; J: TRBJ2-3; CDR3: SVLSERHTDTQY
size: NA; V: TRBV7-9; J: TRBJ2-5; CDR3: ASSVMETQY
size: NA; V: TRBV7-3; J: TRBJ2-2; CDR3: ASSFGITGELF
size: NA; V: TRBV19; J: TRBJ2-7; CDR3: ASSWGRNYEQY
size: NA; V: TRBV6-5; J: TRBJ2-7; CDR3: ASYTGQGHEQY
size: NA; V: TRBV27; J: TRBJ1-1; CDR3: ASSFRDRAEAF
size: NA; V: TRBV4-1; J: TRBJ1-2; CDR3: ASSRAPGGDGYT
size: few; V: TRBV7-9; J: TRBJ2-7; CDR3: ASSLGTFYEQY
size: NA; V: TRBV2; J: TRBJ2-5; CDR3: ANTGQGLYQETQY
size: NA; V: TRBV7-3; J: TRBJ2-1; CDR3: ASSLTGQGAGNEQF
size: NA; V: TRBV19; J: TRBJ2-1; CDR3: ASSIALENEQF
size: NA; V: TRBV7-8; J: NA; CDR3: ASSRTSGRVNEQY
size: NA; V: TRBV29-1; J: TRBJ1-2; CDR3: SARQGNYGYT
size: NA; V: TRBV9; J: TRBJ1-2; CDR3: ASSASWWTGGDGYT
size: NA; V: TRBV10-1; J: TRBJ1-6; CDR3: ASSEGRDNSPLH
size: NA; V: TRBV6-5; J: TRBJ2-2; CDR3: ASRDNGGTGELF
size: once; V: TRBV4-1; J: TRBJ1-2; CDR3: ASSLHGAPTEDNT
size: NA; V: TRBV18; J: TRBJ2-2; CDR3: ASSSSPGQDIAKLF
size: NA; V: TRBV10-3; J: TRBJ2-3; CDR3: AISDRRVSSTDTQY
size: NA; V: TRBV11-2; J: TRBJ2-5; CDR3: ASSMTSGRAWETQY
size: NA; V: TRBV5-1; J: TRBJ2-5; CDR3: ASSLVDSRETQY
size: NA; V: TRBV4-1; J: TRBJ1-4; CDR3: ASSQDRFGGQENEKLF
size: few; V: TRBV9; J: TRBJ2-7; CDR3: ASSPRAGRSYEQY
size: NA; V: TRBV10-3; J: TRBJ2-6; CDR3: AISPTVSGANVLT
size: few; V: TRBV6-1; J: TRBJ1-3; CDR3: ASSGGQGRNTIY
size: once; V: TRBV5-1; J: TRBJ2-2; CDR3: ASSLGTSGKTGELF
size: NA; V: TRBV4-1; J: TRBJ2-5; CDR3: ASSSRTGWEQY
size: NA; V: TRBV18; J: TRBJ2-5; CDR3: ASSPEETQY
size: NA; V: TRBV5-4; J: TRBJ2-1; CDR3: ASSPGLPSSYNEQF
size: NA; V: TRBV5-8; J: TRBJ1-2; CDR3: ASSATGFHGYT
size: NA; V: TRBV5-1; J: TRBJ2-7; CDR3: ASSPLRQGYEQY
size: NA; V: TRBV6-1; J: TRBJ1-4; CDR3: ASSVLGGAVEKLF
size: few; V: TRBV6-5; J: TRBJ1-2; CDR3: ASSEENRYYGYT
size: NA; V: TRBV10-3; J: TRBJ2-2; CDR3: AITGTSGSGELF
size: once; V: TRBV4-2; J: TRBJ1-1; CDR3: ASSQGDRPFFEAF
size: NA; V: TRBV7-3; J: TRBJ2-7; CDR3: ASSLGLAGSYEQY